These 2 T cell receptor beta chains came from one sample sequenced in a study of lymphopenia after photon versus proton radiotherapy. The method was immunoSEQ multiplex PCR; TCRdb's version includes in-frame clones alone and lacks a portion of them. The repertoire has 150,000 or so clones, approximately 90% of them found once; the top ten carry approximately 4.8%. The sequenced sample was peripheral blood, obtained from a patient treated with photon-based radiotherapy. Receptors originate from a man between 45 and 60 years old with gastric cancer.

The gene calls are TRBV28 and TRBJ1-5, with D perhaps TRBD1 (6 bases). This CDR3 is 15 amino acids long. CDR1 is MDHEN, CDR2 SYDVKM, per germline. V was pared by 2 bases and J by 1 base, with 9 bases between. The DNA of the CDR3 is TGTGCCAGCAGTTTAGGGGGGGCGAGCAATCAGCCCCAGCATTTT. Translated, it gives CASSLGGASNQPQHF.

The chain has TRBV30 and TRBJ2-7; the D gene could be TRBD1 or TRBD2 (5 bases each). V was trimmed by 3 bases and J by 3 bases, leaving 15 bases between them. Germline CDR1 and CDR2: GTSNPN and SVGIG (reference sequence). The CDR3 sequence is 14 residues long. The CDR3 is CAWSEGVASYEQYF. In nucleotides, the CDR3 is TGTGCCTGGAGCGAAGGGGTAGCGAGCTACGAGCAGTACTTC. Combining the CDR3 with reference TRBV30 and TRBJ2-7 gives the whole variable domain SQTIHQWPATLVQPVGSPLSLECTVEGTSNPNLYWYRQAAGRGLQLLFYSVGIGQISSEVPQNLSASRPQDRQFILSSKKLLLSDSGFYLCAWSEGVASYEQYFGPGTRLTVT.